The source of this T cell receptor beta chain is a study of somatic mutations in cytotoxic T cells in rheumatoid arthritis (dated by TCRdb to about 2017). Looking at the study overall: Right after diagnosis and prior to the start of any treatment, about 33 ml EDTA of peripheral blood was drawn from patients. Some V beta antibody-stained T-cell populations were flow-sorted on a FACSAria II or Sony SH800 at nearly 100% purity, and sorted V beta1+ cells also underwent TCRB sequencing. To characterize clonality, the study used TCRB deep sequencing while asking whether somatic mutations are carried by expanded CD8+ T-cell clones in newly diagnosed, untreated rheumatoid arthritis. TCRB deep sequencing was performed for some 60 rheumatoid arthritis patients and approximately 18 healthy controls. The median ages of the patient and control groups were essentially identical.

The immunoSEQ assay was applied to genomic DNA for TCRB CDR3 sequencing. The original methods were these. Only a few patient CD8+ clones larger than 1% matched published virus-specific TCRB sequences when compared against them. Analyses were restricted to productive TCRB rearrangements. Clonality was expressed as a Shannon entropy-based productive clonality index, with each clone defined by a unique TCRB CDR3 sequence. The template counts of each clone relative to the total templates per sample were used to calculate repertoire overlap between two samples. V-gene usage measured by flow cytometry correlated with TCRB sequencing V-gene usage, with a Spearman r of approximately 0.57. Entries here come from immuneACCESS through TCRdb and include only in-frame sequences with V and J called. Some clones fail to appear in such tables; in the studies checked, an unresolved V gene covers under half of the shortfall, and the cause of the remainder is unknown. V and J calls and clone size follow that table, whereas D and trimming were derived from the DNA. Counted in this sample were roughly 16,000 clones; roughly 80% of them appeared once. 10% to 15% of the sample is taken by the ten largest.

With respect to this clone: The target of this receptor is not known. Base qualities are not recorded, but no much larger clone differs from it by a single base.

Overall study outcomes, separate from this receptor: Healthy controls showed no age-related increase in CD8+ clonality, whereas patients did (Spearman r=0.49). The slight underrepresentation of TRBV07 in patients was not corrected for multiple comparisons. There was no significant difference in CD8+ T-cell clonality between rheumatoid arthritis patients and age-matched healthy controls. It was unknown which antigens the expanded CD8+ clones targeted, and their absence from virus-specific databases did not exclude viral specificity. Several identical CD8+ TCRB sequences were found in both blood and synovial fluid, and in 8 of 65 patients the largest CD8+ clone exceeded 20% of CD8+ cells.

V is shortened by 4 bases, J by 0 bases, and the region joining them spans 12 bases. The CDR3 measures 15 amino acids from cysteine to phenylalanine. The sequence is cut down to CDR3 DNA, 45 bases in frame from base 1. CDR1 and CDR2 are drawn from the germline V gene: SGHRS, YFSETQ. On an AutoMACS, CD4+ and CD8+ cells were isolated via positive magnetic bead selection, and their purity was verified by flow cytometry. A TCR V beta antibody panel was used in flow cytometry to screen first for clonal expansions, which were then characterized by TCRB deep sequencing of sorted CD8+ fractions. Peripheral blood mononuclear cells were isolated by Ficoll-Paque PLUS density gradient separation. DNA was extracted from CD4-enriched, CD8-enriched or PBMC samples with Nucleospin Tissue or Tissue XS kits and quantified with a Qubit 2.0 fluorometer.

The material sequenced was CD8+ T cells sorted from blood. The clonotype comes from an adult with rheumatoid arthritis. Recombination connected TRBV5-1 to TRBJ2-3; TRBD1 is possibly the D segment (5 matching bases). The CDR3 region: CASSQTVSSTDTQYF. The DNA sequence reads TGCGCCAGCAGCCAGACAGTGTCTAGCACAGATACGCAGTATTTT. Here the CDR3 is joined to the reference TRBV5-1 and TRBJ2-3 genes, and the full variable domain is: KAGVTQTPRYLIKTRGQQVTLSCSPISGHRSVSWYQQTPGQGLQFLFEYFSETQRNKGNFPGRFSGRQFSNSRSEMNVSTLELGDSALYLCASSQTVSSTDTQYFGPGTRLTVL.